The 24 T cell receptor beta chains below come from one sample, sequenced in a study of T cell responses to AZD1222 COVID-19 vaccine. The assay was immunoSEQ multiplex PCR, and TCRdb's table has in-frame clones only and misses some. The data hold some 99,000 clones, with 85% to 90% observed a single time. This material consisted of peripheral blood, taken 28 days after the second AZD1222 dose. These receptors all come from an adult who received the AZD1222 COVID-19 vaccine.

The rearrangement links TRBV5-1 to TRBJ2-7; possible D gene TRBD1, 5 bases. V lost 4 bases, J lost 3 bases, and 8 bases lay in between. Germline V CDR1 and CDR2: SGHRS, YFSETQ. This CDR3 spans 12 amino acids. DNA for the CDR3: TGCGCCAGCAGCATGACAGACTACGAGCAGTACTTC. Protein sequence: CASSMTDYEQYF. Filled out from reference TRBV5-1 and TRBJ2-7, the complete variable domain reads KAGVTQTPRYLIKTRGQQVTLSCSPISGHRSVSWYQQTPGQGLQFLFEYFSETQRNKGNFPGRFSGRQFSNSRSEMNVSTLELGDSALYLCASSMTDYEQYFGPGTRLTVT.

CDR3 sequence reads: CSVDRGQNTEAFF. The CDR3 DNA sequence: TGCAGCGTGGACAGGGGACAGAACACTGAAGCTTTCTTT. The rearrangement joins TRBV29-1 to TRBJ1-1; 9 nucleotides line up with TRBD1. Trimming took 6 bases from V and 1 from J; bases not matched to a gene: 3. The CDR3 is 13 amino acids. Germline CDR1 is SQVTM and CDR2 is ANQGSEA.

The genes are TRBV5-6 and TRBJ2-5; D call uncertain. CDR3 length: 13 residues. CDR1 SGHDT and CDR2 YYEEEE come from the germline V gene. With 0 bases removed from V and 4 bases from J, the gap between germline ends came to 7 bases. The CDR3 loop is CASSLEFGETQYF. For the CDR3, the DNA is TGTGCCAGCAGCTTGGAGTTTGGAGAGACCCAGTACTTC.

This chain joins TRBV6-5 and TRBJ1-1; no firm D call. The CDR3 is 14 residues long. Looked up from germline, CDR1 is MNHEY and CDR2 is SVGAGI. V was cut by 1 base and J by 3 bases, with 9 bases left in between. In nucleotides, the CDR3 is TGTGCCAGCAGTTACTGGGCCGGAGACACTGAAGCTTTCTTT. It specifies CASSYWAGDTEAFF.

The chain uses TRBV7-2 and TRBJ1-5; a weak D match, TRBD1 (5 bases). CDR1 and CDR2 (germline): SGHTA, FQGNSA. Trimming took 5 bases from V and 7 from J, leaving 12 bases between them. The CDR3 runs 13 residues. The CDR3 is CASSPWGDQPQHF. The CDR3 DNA sequence: TGTGCCAGCAGCCCCTGGGGGGACCAGCCCCAGCATTTT.

The rearrangement joins TRBV5-1 to TRBJ2-2; D possibly corresponds to TRBD1 (6 bases). CDR3 length: 15 amino acids. CDR1 is SGHRS, CDR2 YFSETQ, per germline. The ends were cut back, 7 bases at V and 0 bases at J, with 13 bases in the middle. The CDR3 region is CASAIDRSNTGELFF. As DNA, the CDR3 is TGCGCCAGCGCCATCGACAGGTCGAACACCGGGGAGCTGTTTTTT.

This chain uses TRBV18 with TRBJ1-1, with 7 bases lining up with TRBD1. This CDR3 is built from 15 residues. Looked up from germline, CDR1 is KGHSH and CDR2 is LQKENI. V was clipped by 6 bases and J by 1 base; unmatched bases: 8. CDR3 bases: TGTGCCAGCTCGCAACAGGGGCCGGGGAACACTGAAGCTTTCTTT. It translates to CASSQQGPGNTEAFF.

The CDR3: CASSMDRGRGDFF. DNA for the CDR3: TGTGCCAGTAGTATGGACAGGGGGCGAGGTGATTTCTTT. The V call is TRBV19, the J call TRBJ1-1; 11 bases are shared with TRBD1. CDR1 is LNHDA and CDR2 is SQIVND in the germline V gene (reference sequence). J was trimmed by 13 bases and V by 3 bases; bases with no gene match: 7. The CDR3 contains 13 residues.

The chain combines TRBV29-1 with TRBJ1-2; tentative D call: TRBD1 (5 bases). The V gene lost 2 bases and the J gene lost 4 bases, with 14 bases spanning the gap. This CDR3 has 14 residues. CDR1 and CDR2 from the germline V gene are SQVTM and ANQGSEA. CDR3 sequence (DNA): TGCAGCGTTGAATCGCGGGGAGGGGTCTATGGCTACACCTTC. It encodes CSVESRGGVYGYTF.

The chain has TRBV5-1 and TRBJ1-1; TRBD1 aligns across 8 bases. The J segment lost 5 bases and the V segment lost 0 bases, leaving 3 bases of the junction unmatched. Looked up from germline, CDR1 is SGHRS and CDR2 is YFSETQ. The CDR3 is 14 amino acids. The chain's CDR3 is CASSLAQGVTEAFF. The CDR3 nucleotides read TGCGCCAGCAGCTTGGCACAGGGGGTGACTGAAGCTTTCTTT.

The CDR3 DNA reads as TGTGCCAGCAGTTTATCGCGACAGGGCGGTGGCTACACCTTC. Residues: CASSLSRQGGGYTF. The chain combines TRBV28 with TRBJ1-2, with TRBD1 matching over 7 bases. The CDR3 length is 14 residues. Germline V gives CDR1 MDHEN, CDR2 SYDVKM. With 1 base clipped from V and 7 bases from J, the junction kept 6 bases outside the gene matches.

The CDR3 is CASSRETGLGIDSPLHF. The CDR3 DNA sequence: TGCGCCAGCAGCCGCGAAACAGGGCTCGGGATCGATTCACCCCTCCACTTT. The chain links TRBV5-1 to TRBJ1-6; TRBD1 is a possible D gene (6 bases). The germline CDR1 and CDR2 sequences are SGHRS and YFSETQ. Trimming shortened V by 4 bases and J by 8 bases, and 22 bases separated the two germline ends. The CDR3 length is 17 residues.

The chain uses TRBV28 and TRBJ2-3; a possible D gene is TRBD2 (6 bases). Germline V CDR1 and CDR2: MDHEN, SYDVKM. The CDR3 extends over 13 amino acids. V lost 10 bases, J lost 1 base, and 12 bases lay in between. The CDR3 loop reads CATAGTGTDTQYF. The CDR3 DNA reads as TGTGCCACCGCCGGGACTGGCACAGATACGCAGTATTTT.

The CDR3 sequence is CASSPRREIQGYTF. The CDR3 DNA reads as TGTGCCAGCAGTCCCAGACGGGAAATTCAGGGCTACACCTTC. The V call is TRBV27, the J call TRBJ1-2; D remains ambiguous. The germline V and J ends were trimmed by 5 bases and 8 bases, with 18 bases remaining between them. There are 14 residues in the CDR3. The germline V gene has CDR1 MNHEY and CDR2 SMNVEV (reference sequence).

V gene TRBV28 combines with J gene TRBJ2-5; 7 nucleotides match TRBD1. The CDR3 is 14 amino acids. Germline V gene sequence: CDR1 MDHEN, CDR2 SYDVKM. Trimming took 7 bases from V and 5 from J; bases not matched to a gene: 10. The CDR3 region is CASTHDRAGETQYF. CDR3 bases: TGTGCCAGCACACACGACAGGGCGGGTGAGACCCAGTACTTC.

The CDR3 sequence: CASSIDTDSNEKLFF. CDR3 nucleotide sequence: TGTGCCAGTAGTATAGATACGGACAGTAATGAAAAACTGTTTTTT. This sequence joins TRBV19 and TRBJ1-4, with D perhaps TRBD1 (6 bases). Germline V gene sequence: CDR1 LNHDA, CDR2 SQIVND (reference sequence). The germline V and J ends were trimmed by 0 bases and 4 bases, with 9 bases remaining between them. The CDR3 length is 15 residues.

The chain couples TRBV2 to TRBJ1-6; D remains unclear. CDR1 is SNHLY and CDR2 is FYNNEI in the germline V gene. The V end was cut by 4 bases, the J end by 5 bases, with 6 bases between. The CDR3 runs to 13 residues. CDR3 residues: CASSGTHNSPLHF. CDR3 sequence (DNA): TGTGCCAGCAGTGGGACCCATAATTCACCCCTCCACTTT.

The chain uses TRBV6-1 and TRBJ2-3, with D unclear. Between the trimmed V and J ends, which lost 1 base and 1 base, there was a span of 3 bases. The CDR3 runs to 13 residues. Germline assignment: CDR1 MNHNS and CDR2 SASEGT. The CDR3 sequence: CASSEVRTDTQYF. The CDR3 nucleotides are TGTGCCAGCAGTGAAGTCCGCACAGATACGCAGTATTTT.

This clone appeared once. This chain links TRBV5-4 with TRBJ1-1; 8 nucleotides align to TRBD1. J was trimmed by 3 bases and V by 4 bases; bases with no gene match: 11. The CDR3 spans 16 residues. Germline V gene lookup returns CDR1 SGHNT and CDR2 YYREEE (reference sequence). The CDR3 reads CASSGKPGQVDTEAFF. CDR3 nucleotides: TGTGCCAGCAGCGGAAAACCGGGACAGGTGGACACTGAAGCTTTCTTT.

The chain carries TRBV5-1 and TRBJ1-2, with D possibly being TRBD1 (6 bases). The CDR3 consists of 17 residues. The germline V gene encodes CDR1 SGHRS and CDR2 YFSETQ. The V and J ends lost 4 bases and 2 bases respectively, with 21 bases between them. As DNA, the CDR3 is TGCGCCAGCAGCCCCTCTCCCCCAGGACAGCTCAACTATGGCTACACCTTC. Translating it yields CASSPSPPGQLNYGYTF.

V is TRBV28 and J is TRBJ2-7; D is undetermined. Germline CDR1 MDHEN, CDR2 SYDVKM. V was trimmed by 4 bases and J by 3 bases, leaving 13 bases between them. The CDR3 spans 14 residues. CDR3 loop: CASSSRGRSYEQYF. Here the CDR3 DNA reads TGTGCCAGCAGTTCGCGCGGCCGCAGCTACGAGCAGTACTTC.

This chain links TRBV10-2 with TRBJ2-1, with 7 positions matching TRBD2. J lost 7 bases, V lost 8 bases, and 8 bases had no gene match. CDR3 size: 13 residues. Germline V CDR1 and CDR2: WSHSY, SAAADI. The CDR3 loop is CASHASGRNEQFF. As DNA, the CDR3 is TGCGCCAGCCACGCTAGCGGCAGGAATGAGCAGTTCTTC.

The chain couples TRBV24-1 to TRBJ1-6; 7 bases are shared with TRBD1. Germline V gives CDR1 KGHDR, CDR2 SFDVKD. The length of the CDR3 is 17 residues. V was pared by 5 bases and J by 4 bases, with 10 bases of the junction left unmatched. DNA of the CDR3: TGTGCCACCAGTGCAGGACAGGCCATGGGGTATAATTCACCCCTCCACTTT. Its protein product is CATSAGQAMGYNSPLHF.

This clone showed up just once. The V and J genes are TRBV6-6 and TRBJ2-3; the D is unclear. Deletions cut 0 bases from V and 3 bases from J, with 4 bases between. CDR1 and CDR2 from the germline V gene are MNHNY and SVGAGI (reference sequence). The CDR3 extends over 13 amino acids. The CDR3 region is CASSYSETDTQYF. CDR3 bases: TGTGCCAGCAGTTACTCCGAGACAGATACGCAGTATTTT.